This T cell receptor (beta chain) was sequenced for a study of blood T cells in healthy people across ages. As for this clonotype: Its antigen is still unknown.

This CDR3 is 13 amino acids long. Per germline, CDR1 DFQATT and CDR2 SNEGSKA (reference sequence). Trimming took off 2 bases at V and 3 bases at J, with 11 bases between the two ends. Per-sample yields of isolated PBMCs were at least 6 million. Together with a sample-barcoded 5' primer, a J-beta primer mix was included in a second PCR lasting roughly 7 to 11 cycles. TCRdb recomputed calls from the 5' RACE reads with MiXCR, one row per CDR3 protein. Of about 1.4 million distinct CDR3 sequences listed, approximately 59% are singletons. Study outcomes and limitations: Measured against age, TCR beta diversity per million T cells decreased in a roughly linear manner.

Sequencing was performed on blood. The TCR comes from a young man in good health. The chain carries TRBV20-1 and TRBJ2-7; D may be TRBD1 (6 bases). CDR3 in DNA: TGCAGTGCTAGACACAGGGCGGTCTACGAGCAGTACTTC. It specifies CSARHRAVYEQYF.